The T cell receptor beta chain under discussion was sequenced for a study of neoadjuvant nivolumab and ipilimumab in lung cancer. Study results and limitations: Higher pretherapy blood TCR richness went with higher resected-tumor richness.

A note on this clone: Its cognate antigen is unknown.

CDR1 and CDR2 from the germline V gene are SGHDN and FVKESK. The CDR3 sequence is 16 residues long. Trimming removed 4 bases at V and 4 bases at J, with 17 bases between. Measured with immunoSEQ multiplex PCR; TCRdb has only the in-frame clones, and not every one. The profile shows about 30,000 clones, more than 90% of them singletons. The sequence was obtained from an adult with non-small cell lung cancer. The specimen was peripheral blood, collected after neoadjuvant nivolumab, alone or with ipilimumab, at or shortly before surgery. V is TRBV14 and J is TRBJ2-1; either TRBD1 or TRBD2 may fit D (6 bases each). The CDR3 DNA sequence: TGTGCCAGCAGCCCCGGGCCGGGGGCACCTTACAATGAGCAGTTCTTC. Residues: CASSPGPGAPYNEQFF.